Reported below is one T cell receptor beta chain. Its antigen is currently unknown. The PCR contained 60 Vbeta and 13 Jbeta primers. Here immunoSEQ multiplex PCR was the method, and the copy in TCRdb shows in-frame clones only, minus some. This table holds about 130,000 clones, about 8.9% found once. This sample is part of a study of cytomegalovirus exposure and HLA in healthy donors. The germline gives CDR1 KGHSH, CDR2 LQKENI. The V end was cut by 6 bases, the J end by 2 bases, with 14 bases between. This CDR3 spans 14 amino acids. Broader study findings: An analysis was carried out at a later point. It showed that HLA-associated TCR beta chains were more clonally expanded than equally common non-associated chains.

The TCR was taken from a man aged 50-59 years in good health and CMV-seronegative. The sequenced sample was PBMCs. The chain recombines TRBV18 with TRBJ2-7, with a possible D match to TRBD2 (5 bases). CDR3 region: CASSSGGLPYEQYF. The CDR3 nucleotides read TGTGCCAGCTCCTCGGGCGGGCTCCCCTACGAGCAGTACTTC.